The 18 T cell receptor beta chains in this list originate from one sample, sequenced in a study of T cells after yellow fever vaccination. Each CDR3 protein is one row after TCRdb ran MiXCR on the 5' RACE reads. Of 200,000 or so distinct CDR3 sequences listed, around 6.7% are singletons. Source: CD4+ T cells sorted from PBMCs, taken on the day of the yellow fever booster vaccination. These receptors were taken from a man aged 25 to 40 who received the YFV17D yellow fever vaccine.

The V call is TRBV9, the J call TRBJ1-2; the D gene is possibly TRBD1 (6 bases). Per germline, CDR1 SGDLS and CDR2 YYNGEE. V lost 6 bases, J lost 6 bases, and 21 bases lay in between. This CDR3 spans 15 amino acids. The CDR3 DNA is TGTGCCAGCATCAAACACCCCGGGGGCAGCGATGGCTACACCTTC. Its translation: CASIKHPGGSDGYTF.

There are a few counts of this clonotype. The V call is TRBV3-1, the J call TRBJ2-1, with a possible D match to TRBD2 (6 bases). The germline gives CDR1 LGHDT, CDR2 YNNKEL (reference sequence). V dropped 2 bases and J dropped 10 bases, with 18 bases sitting between them. This CDR3 contains 15 residues. The CDR3 protein is CASSQFSAGNLEQFF. As DNA, the CDR3 is TGTGCCAGCAGCCAATTTTCCGCGGGGAATTTAGAGCAGTTCTTC.

This clonotype was seen many times. CDR3: CASRSGALSGANVLTF. The CDR3 region has the DNA TGTGCCAGCAGGTCAGGGGCTCTTTCTGGGGCCAACGTCCTGACTTTC. V and J are TRBV6-1 and TRBJ2-6; D may be TRBD1 (6 bases). V was clipped by 6 bases and J by 1 base, with 13 bases between them. CDR3 length: 16 residues. Germline V gene data show CDR1 as MNHNS and CDR2 as SASEGT.

The rearrangement joins TRBV14 to TRBJ2-2; D is uncertain. The CDR3 length is 13 residues. With 7 bases removed from V and 6 bases from J, the gap between germline ends came to 12 bases. The germline V gene encodes CDR1 SGHDN and CDR2 FVKESK. CDR3 amino acids: CASTPTTSGELFF. In DNA, the CDR3 is TGTGCCAGCACTCCTACTACGTCCGGGGAGCTGTTTTTT.

This clonotype was seen a handful of times. CDR3 bases: TGTGCCTGGAGCCCGGCGGGACCTTGGGAGCAGTACTTC. It is translated as CAWSPAGPWEQYF. J is TRBJ2-7 and V is TRBV30; perhaps TRBD2 as D (6 bases). Germline V gene lookup returns CDR1 GTSNPN and CDR2 SVGIG (reference sequence). The CDR3 spans 13 residues. V gave up 3 bases and J gave up 7 bases, with 16 bases separating them.

This clonotype was counted at least ten times. The chain couples TRBV28 to TRBJ1-2, with 7 nucleotides matching TRBD1. CDR3 length: 16 amino acids. V lost 5 bases, J lost 8 bases, and 17 bases stayed unmatched. CDR1 is MDHEN and CDR2 is SYDVKM in the germline V gene. CDR3 sequence (DNA): TGTGCCAGCAGTCCACCAGGGACAGCTGGGGGCTTAGGCTACACCTTC. Its translation: CASSPPGTAGGLGYTF.

The chain carries TRBV28 and TRBJ2-2, with D perhaps TRBD1 (6 bases). Germline V gene data show CDR1 as MDHEN and CDR2 as SYDVKM. V was cut by 5 bases and J by 2 bases, with 21 bases left in between. The CDR3 covers 18 residues. The CDR3 region is CASSPAVYRVLNTGELFF. Here the CDR3 DNA reads TGTGCCAGCAGTCCTGCAGTGTACAGGGTCCTCAACACCGGGGAGCTGTTTTTT.

The J gene is TRBJ1-2, the V gene TRBV7-2; 7 bases align to TRBD1. Per germline, CDR1 SGHTA and CDR2 FQGNSA. V shed 5 bases, J shed 4 bases, and the junction held 10 bases outside the gene matches. The CDR3 totals 15 residues. Written as DNA, the CDR3 is TGTGCCAGCAGCCTCTGGGACAGATTACTCTATGGCTACACCTTC. This encodes CASSLWDRLLYGYTF.

This clonotype was counted only a few times. The rearrangement uses TRBV29-1 and TRBJ2-6; D ambiguous. Deletions cut 4 bases from V and 7 bases from J, with 8 bases between. Germline V gene lookup returns CDR1 SQVTM and CDR2 ANQGSEA. The CDR3 totals 12 residues. The CDR3 region has the DNA TGCAGCGTTGGTGGCGGAGCCAACGTCCTGACTTTC. Translation gives CSVGGGANVLTF. The full variable domain, its missing parts supplied by reference TRBV29-1 and TRBJ2-6, is SAVISQKPSRDICQRGTSLTIQCQVDSQVTMMFWYRQQPGQSLTLIATANQGSEATYESGFVIDKFPISRPNLTFSTLTVSNMSPEDSSIYLCSVGGGANVLTFGAGSRLTVL.

A few counts support this clonotype. The gene calls are TRBV11-2 and TRBJ2-2; D uncertain. V lost 0 bases and J 7 bases, leaving 12 bases between the germline ends. Germline V lookup: CDR1 SGHAT, CDR2 FQNNGV. The CDR3 length is 15 residues. The CDR3 here is CASSLDVFADGELFF. The CDR3 DNA is TGTGCCAGCAGCTTAGATGTTTTTGCGGACGGGGAGCTGTTTTTT.

A few counts support this clonotype. The chain recombines TRBV4-3 with TRBJ2-7; TRBD2 agrees at 7 bases. V was pared by 1 base and J by 2 bases, with 5 bases of the junction left unmatched. The CDR3 sequence is 15 residues long. Germline V lookup: CDR1 LGHNA, CDR2 YSLEER. This CDR3 is CASSQVSGVTYEQYF. The CDR3 nucleotides are TGCGCCAGCAGCCAAGTGAGCGGGGTTACCTACGAGCAGTACTTC.

The chain combines TRBV20-1 with TRBJ2-7; D remains ambiguous. Germline V gene lookup returns CDR1 DFQATT and CDR2 SNEGSKA (reference sequence). V lost 5 bases and J lost 3, with 8 bases in between. The CDR3 has 11 amino acids. In DNA form, the CDR3 reads TGCAGTGCTTCCCTGGGCTACGAGCAGTACTTC. Its translation: CSASLGYEQYF.

This clonotype showed up many times. V usage is TRBV2 and J usage is TRBJ2-3, with 12 bases identical to TRBD2. Germline trimming cut 5 bases from V and 5 bases from J; bases unmatched to any gene: 2. The V gene's germline CDR1 is SNHLY and CDR2 FYNNEI. This CDR3 has 14 amino acids. CDR3 sequence: CASSLAGGEDTQYF. In DNA, the CDR3 is TGTGCCAGCAGTCTAGCGGGAGGGGAAGATACGCAGTATTTT.

Many counts were recorded for this clonotype. The chain recombines TRBV28 with TRBJ2-7; D tentatively reads TRBD1 or TRBD2 (5 bases each). V dropped 6 bases and J dropped 1 base, with 16 bases sitting between them. The CDR3 covers 15 residues. Germline CDR1 reads MDHEN; CDR2 reads SYDVKM. This chain's CDR3 is CASSLPGTPSYEQYF. CDR3 DNA sequence: TGTGCCAGCAGCCTACCGGGGACGCCTTCCTACGAGCAGTACTTC.

The sample holds a few counts of this clonotype. The chain joins TRBV12-3 or TRBV12-4 to TRBJ1-1; 10 positions agree with TRBD1. Losses at the gene ends were 3 bases for V and 0 bases for J; bases not matched to a gene: 10. The CDR3 has 18 residues. CDR3 coding DNA: TGTGCCAGCAGTTTTTCGGGACAGGGGACCCGCATGAACACTGAAGCTTTCTTT. It codes for CASSFSGQGTRMNTEAFF.

The genes are TRBV2 and TRBJ1-5, with D unresolved. Germline V gene lookup returns CDR1 SNHLY and CDR2 FYNNEI. The V end lost 3 bases, the J end lost 5 bases, and 11 bases lay between the germline ends. The CDR3 has 14 residues. The CDR3 nucleotides read TGTGCCAGCAGTGAGCAATACAGTTATCAGCCCCAGCATTTT. Amino acid sequence: CASSEQYSYQPQHF. Filled out from reference TRBV2 and TRBJ1-5, the complete variable domain reads EPEVTQTPSHQVTQMGQEVILRCVPISNHLYFYWYRQILGQKVEFLVSFYNNEISEKSEIFDDQFSVERPDGSNFTLKIRSTKLEDSAMYFCASSEQYSYQPQHFGDGTRLSIL.

This clonotype was seen ten or more times. V gene TRBV20-1 combines with J gene TRBJ2-5; the D gene is possibly TRBD1 (6 bases). CDR3 length: 14 amino acids. Germline values: CDR1 DFQATT, CDR2 SNEGSKA (reference sequence). The V and J ends lost 0 bases and 4 bases respectively, with 12 bases between them. The CDR3 coding sequence is TGCAGTGCTAGAGATCGGCTAGGGGGAGAGACCCAGTACTTC. Amino acid sequence: CSARDRLGGETQYF.

This clonotype showed up many times. The V call is TRBV7-6, the J call TRBJ1-1; TRBD1 agrees at 7 bases. Germline assignment: CDR1 SGHVS and CDR2 FNYEAQ. Trimming at V came to 1 base and at J to 1 base, leaving 9 bases not matched to a gene. CDR3 length: 17 residues. The CDR3 DNA follows: TGTGCCAGCAGCTTAGTCAGCCCTAACAGGGGGAACACTGAAGCTTTCTTT. This sequence encodes CASSLVSPNRGNTEAFF.